Here is one T cell receptor beta chain with its context. Its target is not known. The data were taken from a study of cytomegalovirus exposure and HLA in healthy donors. Study-level background: Within the Caucasian-associated ancestry cluster were approximately 77% of the approximately 400 genotyped donors.

Amplification used 60 Vbeta primers and 13 Jbeta primers. In the study's own analysis: An analysis performed later counted 70 million to 90 million unique TCR beta chains (roughly 11 million of them shared). Here immunoSEQ multiplex PCR was the method, and the copy in TCRdb shows in-frame clones only, minus some. D and trimming were read from the DNA, whereas the V and J calls and clone size are those reported in that table. This sample has roughly 150,000 clones, with 70% found just once. Germline V gives CDR1 MNHNS, CDR2 SASEGT. Trimming at V came to 10 bases and at J to 7 bases, leaving 6 bases not matched to a gene. The CDR3 totals 12 residues. The study's findings and limits: By HLA locus, TCR association rates varied in a later analysis, with DRB1 showing the most and HLA-C the fewest.

The TCR was taken from a man aged 18-30 years in good health and CMV-seropositive. The material sequenced was PBMCs. V usage is TRBV6-1 and J usage is TRBJ1-2; 10 bases align to TRBD1. The CDR3 coding sequence is TGTGCCATTCCCGGGACAGGGGTTGGCTACACCTTC. Protein: CAIPGTGVGYTF.